A selection of T cell receptor beta chains follows, all from one sample in a study of OX40 agonist ivuxolimab in advanced cancers. Sequenced by immunoSEQ multiplex PCR; TCRdb stores in-frame clones only, minus some. The sample lists 45,000 to 75,000 clones, under 90% occurring once. The material sequenced was CD4+ or CD8+ T cells sorted from blood, taken in a trial of the OX40 agonist ivuxolimab. The receptors were gathered from an adult with an advanced solid tumor such as melanoma, head and neck, liver or kidney cancer. CDR3s include the opening cysteine and the closing phenylalanine or tryptophan. Fields, in order: clone size, D gene, J gene, V gene, CDR3 DNA, CDR3 protein. A D gene is named only where the DNA matches it firmly. The size entry is marked missing in some rows and otherwise reads once, few, many or a size class.

once | TRBD2 | TRBJ2-5 | TRBV5-4 | TGTGCCAGCAGCCCCGTTTTTAGCGGGGGCCAAGAGACCCAGTACTTC | CASSPVFSGGQETQYF
few | . | TRBJ1-2 | TRBV7-3 | TGTGCCAGCAGCTTAGGGTCGGGAAACTATGGCTACACCTTC | CASSLGSGNYGYTF
. | TRBD1 | TRBJ2-1 | TRBV5-8 | TGTGCCAGCAGCTTGGGGGACAGGGTTTCCTACAATGAGCAGTTCTTC | CASSLGDRVSYNEQFF
. | . | TRBJ1-6 | TRBV6-6 | TGTGCCAGCAGTTACTCTGAATCACCCCTCCACTTT | CASSYSESPLHF
. | TRBD2 | TRBJ2-7 | TRBV6-4 | TGTGCCAGCAGTGACTCGACTAGCGCGACCTACGAGCAGTACTTC | CASSDSTSATYEQYF
. | . | TRBJ1-6 | TRBV30 | TGTGCCTGGAACCGGGAGCAATCACCCCTCCACTTT | CAWNREQSPLHF
. | TRBD2 | TRBJ2-1 | TRBV11-3 | TGTGCCAGCAGCGCGAGAATCGGGACTAGCGGGAACAATGAGCAGTTCTTC | CASSARIGTSGNNEQFF
. | . | TRBJ1-1 | TRBV30 | TGTGCCTGGACTAGATTATCCAGGGATGGGACTGAAGCTTTCTTT | CAWTRLSRDGTEAFF
. | TRBD1 | TRBJ2-5 | TRBV2 | TGTGCCAGCAGTGGGGACAGTTTGCAAGAGACCCAGTACTTC | CASSGDSLQETQYF
. | TRBD2 | TRBJ2-2 | TRBV29-1 | TGCAGCGTTGAAGAAAGACCGACTAGCGAAGCCGGGGAGCTGTTTTTT | CSVEERPTSEAGELFF
few | TRBD2 | TRBJ2-1 | TRBV10-3 | TGTGCCATCAGTGGCCCACTAGCGGGCCCATACAATGAGCAGTTCTTC | CAISGPLAGPYNEQFF
. | . | TRBJ2-7 | TRBV5-1 | TGCGCCAGCGCGAGGGGTAGCGTACTCGACGAGCAGTACTTC | CASARGSVLDEQYF
. | TRBD2 | TRBJ2-5 | TRBV6-1 | TGTGCCAGCATATTGACTAGCGGGAGTCAAGAGACCCAGTACTTC | CASILTSGSQETQYF
. | . | TRBJ1-3 | TRBV30 | TGTGCCTGGAGTGTAGGAAGGGTTGGAAACACCATATATTTT | CAWSVGRVGNTIYF
. | TRBD2 | TRBJ2-3 | TRBV4-3 | TGCGCCAGCAGCCAAGATTTAGCGGGGGGCCTCGGCCGAGATACGCAGTATTTT | CASSQDLAGGLGRDTQYF
. | . | TRBJ1-2 | TRBV12-5 | TGTGCTAGTGGTTTGCCAGGGACTCGCGGCTACACCTTC | CASGLPGTRGYTF
. | TRBD1 | TRBJ2-7 | TRBV4-1 | TGCGCCAGCAGCCCACGGACAGGGGGCAATATAGCCTACGAGCAGTACTTC | CASSPRTGGNIAYEQYF
. | . | TRBJ1-1 | TRBV7-6 | TGTGCCAGCAGCTCCCGGGGGGGCTCGGGGACTGAAGCTTTCTTT | CASSSRGGSGTEAFF
. | . | TRBJ1-6 | TRBV2 | TGTGCCAGCAGTGAAGCCCGAGCCCTGAGCTCCTATAATTCACCCCTCCACTTT | CASSEARALSSYNSPLHF
few | . | TRBJ2-3 | TRBV7-3 | TGTGCCAGCAGCTTAACCGTTCTTGCGGCTACGCAGTATTTT | CASSLTVLAATQYF
. | TRBD1 | TRBJ1-3 | TRBV4-2 | TGTGCCAGCAGCCAGAGCCGGGACAGGGGGCTTCTGGATCCTGGAAACACCATATATTTT | CASSQSRDRGLLDPGNTIYF
. | . | TRBJ2-7 | TRBV19 | TGTGCCAGCCCGCCCCGAGTACAGGGTGAGCACGAGCAGTACTTC | CASPPRVQGEHEQYF
. | TRBD1 | TRBJ1-1 | TRBV6-1 | TGTGCCAGCCAACGGGACAGGGGGCCGGACACTGAAGCTTTCTTT | CASQRDRGPDTEAFF
. | TRBD2 | TRBJ2-1 | TRBV7-9 | TGTGCCAGCAGCGGAACCGGGACTAGCGGGGGGGTAGACAATGAGCAGTTCTTC | CASSGTGTSGGVDNEQFF
. | . | TRBJ1-4 | TRBV4-2 | TGTGCCAGCAGCCAAGATTTAGGGAGGAGGATGGGAGAAAAACTGTTTTTT | CASSQDLGRRMGEKLFF
. | . | TRBJ2-1 | TRBV15 | TGTGCCACCAGCAGAGGAGGGGAGGCGGGCTACAATGAGCAGTTCTTC | CATSRGGEAGYNEQFF
. | . | TRBJ2-3 | TRBV5-1 | TGCGCCAGCTCTGCTAACACAGATACGCAGTATTTT | CASSANTDTQYF
. | . | TRBJ1-5 | TRBV19 | TGTGCCAGTAGTATGCTCCGGGGACAACGCAATCAGCCCCAGCATTTT | CASSMLRGQRNQPQHF